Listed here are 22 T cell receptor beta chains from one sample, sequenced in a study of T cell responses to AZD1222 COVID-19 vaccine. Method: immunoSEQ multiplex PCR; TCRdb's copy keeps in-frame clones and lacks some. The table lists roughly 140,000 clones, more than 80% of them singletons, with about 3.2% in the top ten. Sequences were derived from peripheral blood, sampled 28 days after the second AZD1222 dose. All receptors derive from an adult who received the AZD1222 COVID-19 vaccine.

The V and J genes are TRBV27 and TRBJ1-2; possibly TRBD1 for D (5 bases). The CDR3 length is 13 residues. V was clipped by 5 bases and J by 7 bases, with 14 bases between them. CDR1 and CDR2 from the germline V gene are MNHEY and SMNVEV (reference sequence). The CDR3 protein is CASSTRRAAGYTF. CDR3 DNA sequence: TGTGCCAGCAGTACACGCAGGGCCGCTGGCTACACCTTC.

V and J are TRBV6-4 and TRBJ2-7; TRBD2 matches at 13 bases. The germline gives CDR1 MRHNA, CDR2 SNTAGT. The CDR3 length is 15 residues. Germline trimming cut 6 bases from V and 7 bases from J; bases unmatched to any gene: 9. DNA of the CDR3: TGTGCCAGCAGCCCCAACGGACTAGCGGGAGATGAGCAGTACTTC. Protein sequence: CASSPNGLAGDEQYF.

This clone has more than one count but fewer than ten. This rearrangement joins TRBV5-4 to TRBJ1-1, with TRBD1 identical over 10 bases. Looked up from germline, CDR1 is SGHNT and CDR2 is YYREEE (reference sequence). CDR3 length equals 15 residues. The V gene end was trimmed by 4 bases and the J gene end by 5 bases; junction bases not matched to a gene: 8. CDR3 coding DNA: TGTGCCAGCAGCCCTGACAGGGGGCGAGGGACTGAAGCTTTCTTT. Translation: CASSPDRGRGTEAFF.

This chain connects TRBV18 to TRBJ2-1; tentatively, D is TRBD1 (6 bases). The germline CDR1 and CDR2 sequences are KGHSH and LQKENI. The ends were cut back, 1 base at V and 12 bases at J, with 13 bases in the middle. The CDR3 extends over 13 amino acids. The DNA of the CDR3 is TGTGCCAGCTCACCACAGGGGGTCGGCGGGCAGTTCTTC. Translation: CASSPQGVGGQFF.

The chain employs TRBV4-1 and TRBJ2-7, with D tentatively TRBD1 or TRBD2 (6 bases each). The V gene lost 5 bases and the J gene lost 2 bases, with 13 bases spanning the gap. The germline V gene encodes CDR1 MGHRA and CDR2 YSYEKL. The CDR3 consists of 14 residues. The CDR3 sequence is CASSRGASTYEQYF. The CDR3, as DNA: TGCGCCAGCAGCAGGGGGGCTAGCACCTACGAGCAGTACTTC.

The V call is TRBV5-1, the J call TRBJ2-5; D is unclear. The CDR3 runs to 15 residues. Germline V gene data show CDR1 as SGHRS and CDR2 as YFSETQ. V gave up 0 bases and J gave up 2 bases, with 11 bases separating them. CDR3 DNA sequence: TGCGCCAGCAGCTTGGAGGTTGGGCCTCAAGAGACCCAGTACTTC. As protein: CASSLEVGPQETQYF.

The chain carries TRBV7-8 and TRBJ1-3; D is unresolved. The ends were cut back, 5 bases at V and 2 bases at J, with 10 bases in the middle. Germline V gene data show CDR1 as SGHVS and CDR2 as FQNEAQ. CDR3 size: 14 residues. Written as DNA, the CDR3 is TGTGCCAGCAGCCTGGGAGGAACTGGAAACACCATATATTTT. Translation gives CASSLGGTGNTIYF.

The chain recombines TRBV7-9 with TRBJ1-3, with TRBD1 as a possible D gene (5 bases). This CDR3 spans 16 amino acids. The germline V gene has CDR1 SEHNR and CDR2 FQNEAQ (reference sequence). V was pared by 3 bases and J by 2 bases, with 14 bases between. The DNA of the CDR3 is TGTGCCAGCAGCTTGTTAGGGGTTACGGCTGGAAACACCATATATTTT. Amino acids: CASSLLGVTAGNTIYF.

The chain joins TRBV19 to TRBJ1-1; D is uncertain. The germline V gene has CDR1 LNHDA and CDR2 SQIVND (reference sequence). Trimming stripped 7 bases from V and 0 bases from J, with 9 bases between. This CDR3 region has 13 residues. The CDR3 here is CASKADLNTEAFF. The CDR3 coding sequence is TGTGCCAGTAAGGCGGATTTGAACACTGAAGCTTTCTTT.

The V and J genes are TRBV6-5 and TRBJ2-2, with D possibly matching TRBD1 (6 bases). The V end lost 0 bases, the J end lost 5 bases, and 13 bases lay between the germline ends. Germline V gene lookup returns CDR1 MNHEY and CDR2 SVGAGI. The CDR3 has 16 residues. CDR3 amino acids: CASSYSRGIRTGELFF. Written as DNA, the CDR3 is TGTGCCAGCAGTTACTCGAGGGGGATTAGGACCGGGGAGCTGTTTTTT.

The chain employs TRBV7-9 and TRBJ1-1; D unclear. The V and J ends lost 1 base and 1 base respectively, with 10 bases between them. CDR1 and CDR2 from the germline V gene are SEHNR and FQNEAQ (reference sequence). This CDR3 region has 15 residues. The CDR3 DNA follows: TGTGCCAGCAGCTTAGATAATCTGGGGAACACTGAAGCTTTCTTT. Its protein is CASSLDNLGNTEAFF.

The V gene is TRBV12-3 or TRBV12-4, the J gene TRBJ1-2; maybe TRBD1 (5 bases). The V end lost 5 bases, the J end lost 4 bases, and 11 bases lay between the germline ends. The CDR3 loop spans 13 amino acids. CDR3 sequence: CASSRTSSYGYTF. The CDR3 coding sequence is TGTGCCAGCAGTCGGACAAGCTCCTATGGCTACACCTTC.

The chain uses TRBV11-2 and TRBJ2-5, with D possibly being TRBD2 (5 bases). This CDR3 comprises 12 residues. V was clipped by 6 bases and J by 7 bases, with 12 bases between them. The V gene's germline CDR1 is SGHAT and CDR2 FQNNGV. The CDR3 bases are TGTGCCAGCAGTTCGGGCGGGCGGACCCAGTACTTC. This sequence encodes CASSSGGRTQYF.

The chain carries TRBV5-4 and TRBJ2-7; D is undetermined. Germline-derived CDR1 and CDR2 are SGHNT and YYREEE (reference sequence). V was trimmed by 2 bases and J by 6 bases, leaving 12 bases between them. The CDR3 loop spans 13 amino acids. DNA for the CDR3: TGTGCCAGCAGCTTCTCGGAGTACCCCGAGCAGTACTTC. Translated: CASSFSEYPEQYF.

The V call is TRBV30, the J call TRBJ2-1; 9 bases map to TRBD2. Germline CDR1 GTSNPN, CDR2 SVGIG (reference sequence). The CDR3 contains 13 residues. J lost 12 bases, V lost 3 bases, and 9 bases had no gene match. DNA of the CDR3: TGTGCCTGGAGGACTAGCGGACGGCCGGGGCAGTTCTTC. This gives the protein CAWRTSGRPGQFF.

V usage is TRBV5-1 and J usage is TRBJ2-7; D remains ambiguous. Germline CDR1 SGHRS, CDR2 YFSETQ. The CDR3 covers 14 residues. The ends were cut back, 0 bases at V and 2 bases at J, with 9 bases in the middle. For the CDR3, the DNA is TGCGCCAGCAGCTTGGAGCAGCCGACCTACGAGCAGTACTTC. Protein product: CASSLEQPTYEQYF.

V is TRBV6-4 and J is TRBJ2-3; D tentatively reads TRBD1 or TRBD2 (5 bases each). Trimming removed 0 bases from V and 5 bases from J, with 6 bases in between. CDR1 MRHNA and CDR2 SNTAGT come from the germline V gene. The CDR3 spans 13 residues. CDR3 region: CASSDSGGDTQYF. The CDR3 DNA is TGTGCCAGCAGTGACTCTGGGGGAGATACGCAGTATTTT.

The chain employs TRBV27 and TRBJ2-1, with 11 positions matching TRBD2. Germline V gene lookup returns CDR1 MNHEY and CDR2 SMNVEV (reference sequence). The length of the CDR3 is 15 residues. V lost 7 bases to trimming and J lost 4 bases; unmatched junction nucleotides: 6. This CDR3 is CASTPGTSGYNEQFF. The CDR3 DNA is TGTGCCAGCACCCCAGGGACTAGCGGATACAATGAGCAGTTCTTC.

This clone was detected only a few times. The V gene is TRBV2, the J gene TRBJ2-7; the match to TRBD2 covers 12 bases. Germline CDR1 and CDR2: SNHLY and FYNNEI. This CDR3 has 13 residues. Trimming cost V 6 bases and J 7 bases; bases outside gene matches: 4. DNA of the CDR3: TGTGCCAGCAGCGCTAGCGGGAGGGAAGAGCAGTACTTC. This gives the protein CASSASGREEQYF.

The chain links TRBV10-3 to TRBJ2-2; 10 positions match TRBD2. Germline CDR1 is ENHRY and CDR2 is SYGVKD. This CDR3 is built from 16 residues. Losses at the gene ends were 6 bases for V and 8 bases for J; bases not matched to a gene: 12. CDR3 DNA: TGTGCCATCAGGCTGGATTTAGCGGGAGGAGGAGGGGAGCTGTTTTTT. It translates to CAIRLDLAGGGGELFF.

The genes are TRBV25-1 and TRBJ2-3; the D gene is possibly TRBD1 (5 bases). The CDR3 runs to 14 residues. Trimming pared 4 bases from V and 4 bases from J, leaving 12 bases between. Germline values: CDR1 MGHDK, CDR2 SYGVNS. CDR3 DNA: TGTGCCAGCAGTGCTTCAGGGTTCGCAGATACGCAGTATTTT. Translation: CASSASGFADTQYF.

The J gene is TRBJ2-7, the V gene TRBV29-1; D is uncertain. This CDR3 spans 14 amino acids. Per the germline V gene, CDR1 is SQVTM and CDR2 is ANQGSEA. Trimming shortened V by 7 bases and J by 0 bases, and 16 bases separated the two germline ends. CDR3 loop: CSAPLHPRSYEQYF. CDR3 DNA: TGCAGCGCTCCCCTCCACCCCCGCTCCTACGAGCAGTACTTC.